The 5 T cell receptor beta chains below were found in one sample sequenced in a study of CD8 T cells in Susac syndrome. Random hexamers were used to reverse transcribe an amount of about 0.45 to 1 ug RNA. Using its own MiXCR run on the immunoSEQ multiplex PCR reads, TCRdb lists one record per CDR3 protein. The table shows more than 200,000 distinct CDR3 sequences, with about 93% occurring only once. The sequencing input was CD4+ T cells from PBMCs. All receptors derive from a human donor with multiple sclerosis.

The chain has TRBV9 and TRBJ2-2; unclear D gene. V lost 2 bases and J lost 4, with 9 bases in between. Germline CDR1 SGDLS, CDR2 YYNGEE. This CDR3 comprises 14 residues. Here the CDR3 reads CASSVREATGELFF. CDR3 nucleotides: TGTGCCAGCAGCGTGAGAGAAGCCACCGGGGAGCTGTTTTTT.

This clonotype was counted only a few times. The chain couples TRBV7-9 to TRBJ1-2; no reliable D call. Germline CDR1 is SEHNR and CDR2 is FQNEAQ (reference sequence). This CDR3 is 11 amino acids long. V lost 5 bases, J lost 6 bases, and 7 bases lay in between. In DNA form, the CDR3 reads TGTGCCAGCAGCCCCTCGGATGGCTACACCTTC. Translation: CASSPSDGYTF.

The chain is built from TRBV7-8 and TRBJ2-5; 10 nucleotides match TRBD2. The CDR3 covers 17 residues. The germline CDR1 and CDR2 sequences are SGHVS and FQNEAQ. Unmatched junction bases numbered 8, after V lost 2 bases and J lost 2 bases. In DNA form, the CDR3 reads TGTGCCAGCAGCTTACAGCGGGGGGGCGGGAGGCAAGAGACCCAGTACTTC. Its protein is CASSLQRGGGRQETQYF.

J is TRBJ1-3 and V is TRBV2; no clear D. This CDR3 spans 13 amino acids. The V end was cut by 11 bases, the J end by 0 bases, with 11 bases between. Germline V gene sequence: CDR1 SNHLY, CDR2 FYNNEI. CDR3 sequence: CAGRGDSGNTIYF. The CDR3 DNA reads as TGTGCCGGCCGAGGAGACTCTGGAAACACCATATATTTT. The full variable domain, its missing parts supplied by reference TRBV2 and TRBJ1-3, is EPEVTQTPSHQVTQMGQEVILRCVPISNHLYFYWYRQILGQKVEFLVSFYNNEISEKSEIFDDQFSVERPDGSNFTLKIRSTKLEDSAMYFCAGRGDSGNTIYFGEGSWLTVV.

CDR3 sequence (DNA): TGTGCCAGCAGTTTAGTTCCGGCGATTTCGACCGGGGAGCTGTTTTTT. Translating it yields CASSLVPAISTGELFF. This chain uses TRBV12-3 or TRBV12-4 with TRBJ2-2; D is uncertain. The CDR3 extends over 16 amino acids. V lost 1 base to trimming and J lost 5 bases, with 14 bases between them.